This paragraph covers one T cell receptor (beta chain) sequence. Trimming cost V 4 bases and J 1 base, with 18 bases left between them. This CDR3 is built from 17 residues. CDR1 is SGDLS and CDR2 is YYNGEE in the germline V gene. The data stem from a study of blood T cell repertoires in COVID-19. Sequencing used immunoSEQ multiplex PCR; TCRdb keeps in-frame clones, though not all of them. The sample records more than 200,000 clones, around nine tenths being singletons. Donors in Cohort 3 counted as recovered after two negative PCRs, clearance, or symptom resolution. The clonotype comes from a woman between 50 and 59 years old who had recovered from COVID-19. The sequencing sample was made of PBMCs or T cells enriched from blood (not recorded which). The chain is built from TRBV9 and TRBJ2-1, with D tentatively TRBD2 (7 bases). The CDR3 loop is CASSNPGGAWSYNEQFF. The CDR3 DNA follows: TGTGCCAGCAGCAACCCTGGGGGGGCCTGGTCCTACAATGAGCAGTTCTTC.